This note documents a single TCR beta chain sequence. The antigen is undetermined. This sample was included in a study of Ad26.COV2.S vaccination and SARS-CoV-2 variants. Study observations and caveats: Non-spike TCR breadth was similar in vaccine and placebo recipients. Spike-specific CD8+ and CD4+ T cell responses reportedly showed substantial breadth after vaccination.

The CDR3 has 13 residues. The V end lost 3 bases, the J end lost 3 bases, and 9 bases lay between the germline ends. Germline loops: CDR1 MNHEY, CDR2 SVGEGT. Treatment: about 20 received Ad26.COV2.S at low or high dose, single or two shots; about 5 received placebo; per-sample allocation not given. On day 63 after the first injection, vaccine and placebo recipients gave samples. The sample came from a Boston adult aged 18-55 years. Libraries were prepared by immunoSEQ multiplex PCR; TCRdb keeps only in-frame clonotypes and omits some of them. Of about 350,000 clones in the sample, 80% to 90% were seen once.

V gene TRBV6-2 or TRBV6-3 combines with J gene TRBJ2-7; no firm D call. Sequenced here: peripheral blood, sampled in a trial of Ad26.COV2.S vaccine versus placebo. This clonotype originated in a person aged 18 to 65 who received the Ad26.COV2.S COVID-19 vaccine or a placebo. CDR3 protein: CASSYVVNYEQYF. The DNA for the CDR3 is TGTGCCAGCAGTTATGTGGTGAACTACGAGCAGTACTTC.